A selection of T cell receptor beta chains follows, all from one sample in a study of blood T cells in healthy people across ages. TCRdb fed the 5' RACE reads into MiXCR, producing one record per CDR3 protein. The table includes about 640,000 distinct CDR3 sequences, approximately 30% detected once. The sample comprised blood. Every receptor here comes from an elderly woman in good health. CDR3s include the opening cysteine and the closing phenylalanine or tryptophan. Each record gives: clone size, J gene, D gene, V gene, CDR3 DNA, CDR3 protein. A D gene is named only where the DNA matches it firmly. The listing skips clone size in some rows; elsewhere it reads once, few, many or a size class.

many | TRBJ2-7 | NA | TRBV4-3 | TGCGCCAGCAGCCAAGGGGGCGGATTAAGCCACGAGCAGTACTTC | CASSQGGGLSHEQYF
few | TRBJ2-2 | NA | TRBV29-1 | TGCAGCGTTAGGACGGCATACACCGGGGAGCTGTTTTTT | CSVRTAYTGELFF
many | TRBJ1-2 | NA | TRBV2 | TGTGCCAGCATTGGGGCCCAAGCTAACTATGGCTACACCTTC | CASIGAQANYGYTF
many | TRBJ1-2 | NA | TRBV6-1 | TGTGCCAGCACCATGGGAGAGGGCAGGAACTATGGCTACACCTTC | CASTMGEGRNYGYTF
NA | TRBJ1-2 | NA | TRBV7-2 | TGTGCCAGCAGTTTCACAAGCGGGGGGCACTCTGGCTACACCTTC | CASSFTSGGHSGYTF
few | TRBJ1-2 | TRBD1 | TRBV6-5 | TGTGCCAGCAGCCGACAGGGGATTGAGGACCATGGCTACACCTTC | CASSRQGIEDHGYTF
few | TRBJ2-2 | NA | TRBV12-3/TRBV12-4 | TGTGCCAGCCTCCCCAGGGGTAGGGACACCGGGGAGCTGTTTTTT | CASLPRGRDTGELFF
many | TRBJ1-2 | NA | TRBV7-6 | TGTGCCAGCAGCGGGGGGGGAAATGGCTACACCTTC | CASSGGGNGYTF
many | TRBJ1-2 | TRBD1 | TRBV7-9 | TGTGCCAGCAGCTCCTCCGGGACAGTTAACTATGGCTACACCTTC | CASSSSGTVNYGYTF
NA | TRBJ2-2 | NA | TRBV20-1 | TGCTGTGTTAACTCAGGGTTTGCCACCGGGGAGCTGTTTTTT | CCVNSGFATGELFF
many | TRBJ1-4 | TRBD1 | TRBV4-2 | TGTGCCAGCAGCCGGGACAGGGCGGGGGAAAAACTGTTTTTT | CASSRDRAGEKLFF
many | TRBJ2-7 | NA | TRBV7-2 | TGTGCCAGCGCGCGGGGCTCCTACGAGCAGTACTTC | CASARGSYEQYF
NA | TRBJ2-7 | NA | TRBV6-2/TRBV6-3 | TGTGCCAGCCTTACACCTTTTTTAGGAGGTAGCGAGCAGTACTTC | CASLTPFLGGSEQYF
NA | TRBJ1-5 | NA | TRBV21-1 | TGTGCCAGCAGCAAATTCAGGGGGCGGCAGCCCCAGCATTTT | CASSKFRGRQPQHF